Each of the 28 T cell receptor beta chains below was sequenced from the same sample in a study of CXCR3-negative and CXCR3-positive naive CD8 T cells. Study-wide results and limits: Naive cells positive for CXCR3 carried more hydrophobic TRB CDR3s than CXCR3-negative ones.

Which antigens these TCRs recognize remains unknown. With UMI labels, 5' RACE was used to prepare the TRB cDNA libraries. One entry per CDR3 protein, without DNA, is what TCRdb gives after re-calling the 5' RACE reads. This table holds roughly 60,000 distinct CDR3 sequences. The sequenced material came from naive CXCR3+ CD8+ T cells from blood. Subset in this sample: CD45RO-CCR7+CD27+CD95- naive CD8+ T cells expressing CXCR3 (TNR3+). The receptors were sampled from a human donor in good health. Some clones in this sample may be carry-over from other donors' samples.

The chain joins TRBV4-1 to TRBJ2-5. Germline assignment: CDR1 MGHRA and CDR2 YSYEKL. The CDR3 covers 17 residues. The CDR3 loop is CASSIIAAQNLQETQYF.

The chain recombines TRBV6-5 with TRBJ2-2; TCRdb indicates TRBD1, and absent DNA this call remains unverified. This CDR3 is built from 16 residues. Germline-derived CDR1 and CDR2 are MNHEY and SVGAGI. CDR3 sequence: CASSSPGQGNTGELFF.

V gene TRBV15 combines with J gene TRBJ2-4; no DNA is available, so the TRBD2 call from TCRdb remains unchecked. The CDR3 is 13 amino acids. In germline, CDR1 is LNHNV, CDR2 YYDKDF (reference sequence). The CDR3 sequence is CATSSDRRDIQYF.

The chain links TRBV4-2 to TRBJ1-1. Germline CDR1 and CDR2: LGHNA and YNFKEQ. The CDR3 consists of 15 residues. The CDR3 reads CASSLIGHTNTEAFF.

The chain has TRBV29-1 and TRBJ2-7; the D gene TCRdb calls, TRBD1, cannot be checked with no DNA. The CDR3 is made up of 16 amino acids. CDR1 and CDR2 (germline): SQVTM, ANQGSEA. CDR3 protein: CSVEGAGDRGYHEQYF.

V and J are TRBV25-1 and TRBJ2-1; the TRBD1 assignment by TCRdb is unverifiable without DNA. CDR1 is MGHDK, CDR2 SYGVNS, per germline. The CDR3 totals 12 residues. The CDR3 reads CASRHRENEQFF. The variable domain in full, with the rest retrieved from reference TRBV25-1 and TRBJ2-1, is EADIYQTPRYLVIGTGKKITLECSQTMGHDKMYWYQQDPGMELHLIHYSYGVNSTEKGDLSSESTVSRIRTEHFPLTLESARPSHTSQYLCASRHRENEQFFGPGTRLTVL.

The chain combines TRBV7-2 with TRBJ2-7; with no DNA, the TCRdb D assignment of TRBD1 cannot be verified. This CDR3 is built from 16 residues. Germline lookup yields CDR1 SGHTA and CDR2 FQGNSA. Here the CDR3 reads CASSLSPRDSTYEQYF.

V gene TRBV6-5 combines with J gene TRBJ2-7; TCRdb's D gene call, TRBD1, goes unchecked for lack of DNA. The CDR3 totals 14 residues. Germline CDR1 reads MNHEY; CDR2 reads SVGAGI. The chain's CDR3 is CASRTPGQGAEQYF.

The chain is built from TRBV28 and TRBJ2-7; TCRdb designates TRBD1, a call that cannot be tested without DNA. The CDR3 contains 13 residues. Germline V gene sequence: CDR1 MDHEN, CDR2 SYDVKM. The CDR3 protein is CASGQGYYYEQYF.

The chain is built from TRBV12-3 or TRBV12-4 and TRBJ1-3; TCRdb lists TRBD1, though no DNA is available to test this call. This CDR3 region has 15 residues. CDR3 protein: CASSDRGDSGNTIYF.

The chain recombines TRBV5-1 with TRBJ2-7; TCRdb names TRBD1, which stays unverified in the absence of DNA. Germline values: CDR1 SGHRS, CDR2 YFSETQ. The CDR3 is made up of 14 amino acids. The CDR3 spells CASSRGGAVNEQYF. Based on the CDR3 plus reference TRBV5-1 and TRBJ2-7, the full variable domain is KAGVTQTPRYLIKTRGQQVTLSCSPISGHRSVSWYQQTPGQGLQFLFEYFSETQRNKGNFPGRFSGRQFSNSRSEMNVSTLELGDSALYLCASSRGGAVNEQYFGPGTRLTVT.

The chain couples TRBV9 to TRBJ2-7; TCRdb indicates TRBD2, and absent DNA this call remains unverified. Germline-derived CDR1 and CDR2 are SGDLS and YYNGEE. CDR3 length: 15 residues. The CDR3 spells CASSVSALPNYEQYF. The full variable domain, with the rest looked up from reference TRBV9 and TRBJ2-7, is DSGVTQTPKHLITATGQRVTLRCSPRSGDLSVYWYQQSLDQGLQFLIQYYNGEERAKGNILERFSAQQFPDLHSELNLSSLELGDSALYFCASSVSALPNYEQYFGPGTRLTVT.

The gene calls are TRBV7-9 and TRBJ2-3; TCRdb proposes TRBD1, but this gene call is untestable without DNA. The CDR3 spans 11 residues. CDR1 SEHNR and CDR2 FQNEAQ come from the germline V gene (reference sequence). The chain's CDR3 is CASTRGDTQYF.

The chain carries TRBV5-1 and TRBJ2-7; the TRBD2 assignment by TCRdb is unverifiable without DNA. Germline CDR1 is SGHRS and CDR2 is YFSETQ. The CDR3 has 15 residues. CDR3 region: CASSSTGDYSYEQYF.

This chain uses TRBV30 with TRBJ2-2; the TCRdb call, TRBD2, lacks DNA for checking. CDR3 length: 13 amino acids. CDR1 and CDR2 from the germline V gene are GTSNPN and SVGIG (reference sequence). The CDR3 sequence is CAWSGGLTGELFF.

The J gene is TRBJ1-1, the V gene TRBV7-3. CDR1 and CDR2 (germline): SGHTA, FQGTGA. This CDR3 has 14 residues. CDR3 region: CASSELGIDTEAFF.

This sequence joins TRBV7-3 and TRBJ2-7; there is no DNA to check the TCRdb D call of TRBD1. There are 13 residues in the CDR3. The germline CDR1 and CDR2 sequences are SGHTA and FQGTGA. The CDR3 spells CASSSWDSYEQYF.

The chain links TRBV23-1 to TRBJ2-3; TCRdb returns TRBD1, unconfirmable since there is no DNA. TRBV23-1 is labeled an ORF, and its function is uncertain. This CDR3 is 20 amino acids long. CDR3 amino acids: CASSQSPRTGGVSSTDTQYF.

The chain couples TRBV10-3 to TRBJ1-5; TCRdb reports TRBD1, a call that lacks DNA to check it against. This CDR3 has 14 amino acids. CDR1 and CDR2 (germline): ENHRY, SYGVKD. The CDR3 loop is CAIEDRARDQPQHF.

This sequence joins TRBV10-3 and TRBJ2-7; TCRdb picks TRBD1, but there is no DNA to check that call. The CDR3 loop spans 15 amino acids. Per germline, CDR1 ENHRY and CDR2 SYGVKD. The CDR3 sequence: CAIRSQPGARPEQYF.

This rearrangement joins TRBV5-4 to TRBJ1-2; the TCRdb D gene call, TRBD1, has no DNA to confirm it. This CDR3 region has 14 residues. The germline CDR1 and CDR2 sequences are SGHNT and YYREEE (reference sequence). The CDR3 loop reads CASSHTLDRGGYTF.

The rearrangement joins TRBV27 to TRBJ1-1; absent DNA, TCRdb's TRBD1 call cannot be checked. Germline V gives CDR1 MNHEY, CDR2 SMNVEV (reference sequence). There are 13 residues in the CDR3. CDR3 amino acids: CASSLQGYAEAFF.

The chain uses TRBV23-1 and TRBJ1-6. TRBV23-1 belongs to the ORF category, with a function that is uncertain. CDR3 length equals 18 residues. The CDR3 sequence: CASSPLRRRSSKNSPLHF.

The V gene is TRBV5-1, the J gene TRBJ2-7; TCRdb proposes TRBD1, but this gene call is untestable without DNA. Germline CDR1 reads SGHRS; CDR2 reads YFSETQ. There are 14 residues in the CDR3. The CDR3 reads CASSTGQGSYEQHF.

The chain carries TRBV9 and TRBJ2-7. This CDR3 has 13 residues. Looked up from germline, CDR1 is SGDLS and CDR2 is YYNGEE. CDR3 region: CASSSTPAYEQYF.

The chain employs TRBV28 and TRBJ2-5; TCRdb reports TRBD2, a call that lacks DNA to check it against. Per germline, CDR1 MDHEN and CDR2 SYDVKM. This CDR3 has 15 amino acids. CDR3 amino acids: CASSSLLAPQETQYF. The whole variable domain, remainder taken from reference TRBV28 and TRBJ2-5, is DVKVTQSSRYLVKRTGEKVFLECVQDMDHENMFWYRQDPGLGLRLIYFSYDVKMKEKGDIPEGYSVSREKKERFSLILESASTNQTSMYLCASSSLLAPQETQYFGPGTRLLVL.

The V gene is TRBV29-1, the J gene TRBJ2-3; TCRdb names TRBD2, which stays unverified in the absence of DNA. CDR3 size: 16 residues. Germline lookup yields CDR1 SQVTM and CDR2 ANQGSEA. CDR3 region: CSVEKGDSGVTDTQYF.

CDR3 protein: CSARDSGTGYGYTF. This chain links TRBV20-1 with TRBJ1-2; the TRBD1 assignment by TCRdb is unverifiable without DNA. CDR1 and CDR2 (germline): DFQATT, SNEGSKA (reference sequence). The CDR3 totals 14 residues.